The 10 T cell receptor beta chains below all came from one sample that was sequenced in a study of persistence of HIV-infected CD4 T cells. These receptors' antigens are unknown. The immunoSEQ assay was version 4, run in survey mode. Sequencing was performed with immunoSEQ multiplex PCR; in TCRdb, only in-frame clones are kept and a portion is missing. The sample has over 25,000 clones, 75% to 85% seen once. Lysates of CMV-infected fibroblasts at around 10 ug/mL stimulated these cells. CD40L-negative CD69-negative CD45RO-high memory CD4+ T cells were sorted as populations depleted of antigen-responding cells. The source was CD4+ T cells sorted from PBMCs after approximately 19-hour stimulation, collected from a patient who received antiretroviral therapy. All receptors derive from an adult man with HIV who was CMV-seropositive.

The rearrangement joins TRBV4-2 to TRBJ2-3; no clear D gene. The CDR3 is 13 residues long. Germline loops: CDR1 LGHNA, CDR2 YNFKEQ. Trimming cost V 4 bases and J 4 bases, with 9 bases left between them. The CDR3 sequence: CASSLNGADTQYF. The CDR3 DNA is TGTGCCAGCAGCCTGAATGGTGCAGATACGCAGTATTTT.

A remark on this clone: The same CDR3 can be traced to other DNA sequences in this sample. CDR3 residues: CASSDSRRFQETQYF. Written as DNA, the CDR3 is TGTGCCAGCAGCGACAGCCGCAGATTCCAAGAGACCCAGTACTTC. This chain joins TRBV11-3 and TRBJ2-5; perhaps TRBD1 as D (5 bases). Germline CDR1 is SGHNT and CDR2 is YENEEA. The germline V and J ends were trimmed by 5 bases and 1 base, with 14 bases remaining between them. This CDR3 has 15 residues.

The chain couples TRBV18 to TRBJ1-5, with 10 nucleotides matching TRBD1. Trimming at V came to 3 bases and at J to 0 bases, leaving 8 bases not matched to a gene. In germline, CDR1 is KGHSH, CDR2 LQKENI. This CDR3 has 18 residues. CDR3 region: CASSPTTGGSYSNQPQHF. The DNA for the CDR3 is TGTGCCAGCTCACCGACGACAGGGGGCTCTTATAGCAATCAGCCCCAGCATTTT.

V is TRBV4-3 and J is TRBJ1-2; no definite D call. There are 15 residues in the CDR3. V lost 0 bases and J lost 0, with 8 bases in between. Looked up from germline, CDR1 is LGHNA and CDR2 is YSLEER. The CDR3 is CASSQDAVANYGYTF. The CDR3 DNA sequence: TGCGCCAGCAGCCAAGATGCAGTCGCTAACTATGGCTACACCTTC.

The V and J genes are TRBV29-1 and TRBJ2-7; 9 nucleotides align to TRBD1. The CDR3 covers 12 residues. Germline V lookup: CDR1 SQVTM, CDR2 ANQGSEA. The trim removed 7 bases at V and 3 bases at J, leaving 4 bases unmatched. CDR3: CSAGQGSYEQYF. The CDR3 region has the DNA TGCAGCGCGGGACAGGGAAGCTACGAGCAGTACTTC.

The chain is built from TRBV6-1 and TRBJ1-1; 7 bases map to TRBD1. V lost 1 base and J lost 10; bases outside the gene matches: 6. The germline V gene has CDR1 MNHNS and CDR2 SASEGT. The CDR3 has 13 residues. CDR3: CASSEGQGLGAFF. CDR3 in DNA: TGTGCCAGCAGTGAAGGACAGGGCCTCGGAGCTTTCTTT.

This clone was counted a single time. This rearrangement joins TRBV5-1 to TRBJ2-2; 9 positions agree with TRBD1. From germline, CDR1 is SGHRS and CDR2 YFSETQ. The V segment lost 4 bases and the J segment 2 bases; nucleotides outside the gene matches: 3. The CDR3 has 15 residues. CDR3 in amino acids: CASSKDRGNTGELFF. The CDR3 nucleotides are TGCGCCAGCAGCAAGGACAGGGGTAACACCGGGGAGCTGTTTTTT.

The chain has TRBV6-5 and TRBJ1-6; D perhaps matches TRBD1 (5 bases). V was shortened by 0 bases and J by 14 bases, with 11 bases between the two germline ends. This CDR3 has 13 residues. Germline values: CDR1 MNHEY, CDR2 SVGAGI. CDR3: CASSYSGWGTLHF. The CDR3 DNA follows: TGTGCCAGCAGTTACTCGGGCTGGGGGACCCTCCACTTT.

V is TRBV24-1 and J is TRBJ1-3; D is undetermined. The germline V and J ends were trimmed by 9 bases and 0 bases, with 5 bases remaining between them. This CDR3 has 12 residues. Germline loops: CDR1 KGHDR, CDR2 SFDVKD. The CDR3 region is CATSNSGNTIYF. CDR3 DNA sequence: TGTGCCACCTCGAACTCTGGAAACACCATATATTTT.

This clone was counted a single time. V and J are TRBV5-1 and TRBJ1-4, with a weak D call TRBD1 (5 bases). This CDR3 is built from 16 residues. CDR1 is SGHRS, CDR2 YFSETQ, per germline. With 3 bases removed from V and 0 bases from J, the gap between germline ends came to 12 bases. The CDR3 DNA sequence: TGCGCCAGCAGCTGGGGGGACCGATCAACTAATGAAAAACTGTTTTTT. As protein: CASSWGDRSTNEKLFF.